The clone carrying this T cell receptor (beta chain) appeared a few times. Every donor provided one heparinised blood draw, which averaged approximately 100 mL. Investigators reverse transcribed all isolated RNA, so they sequenced expressed TCRB transcripts. Sequenced by immunoSEQ multiplex PCR; TCRdb stores in-frame clones only, minus some. Among under 350,000 clones listed, 8% were seen once. Germline CDR1 reads SGHVS; CDR2 reads FNYEAQ. The V gene lost 2 bases and the J gene lost 0 bases, with 5 bases spanning the gap. The CDR3 loop spans 15 amino acids. This record comes from a study of beta chain features in type 1 diabetes.

The J gene is TRBJ2-6, the V gene TRBV7-6; D is undetermined. The specimen sequenced was central memory CD4+ T cells from blood. This clonotype was sampled from a woman between 18 and 29 years old in good health. The CDR3 nucleotides are TGTGCCAGCAGCTTAAGCCGCTCTGGGGCCAACGTCCTGACTTTC. Residues: CASSLSRSGANVLTF.